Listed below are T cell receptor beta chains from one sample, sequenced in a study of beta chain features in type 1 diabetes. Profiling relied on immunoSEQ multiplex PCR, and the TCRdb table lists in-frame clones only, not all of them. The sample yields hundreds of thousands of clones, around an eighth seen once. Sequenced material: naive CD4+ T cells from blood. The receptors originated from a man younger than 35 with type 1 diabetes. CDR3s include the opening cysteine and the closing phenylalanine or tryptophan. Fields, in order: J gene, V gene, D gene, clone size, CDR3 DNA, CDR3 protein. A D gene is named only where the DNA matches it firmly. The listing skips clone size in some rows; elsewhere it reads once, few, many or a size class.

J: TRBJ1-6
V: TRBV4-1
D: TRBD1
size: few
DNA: TGCGCCAGCAGCCAGGGACAGGCGAGCTCCTATAATTCACCCCTCCACTTT
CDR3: CASSQGQASSYNSPLHF

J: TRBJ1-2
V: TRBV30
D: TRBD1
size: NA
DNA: TGTGCCTGGGGGACAGGGGGCTATGGCTACACCTTC
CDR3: CAWGTGGYGYTF

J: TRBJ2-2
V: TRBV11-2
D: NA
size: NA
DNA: TGTGCCAGCAGCTCCCGCAACACCGGGGAGCTGTTTTTT
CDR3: CASSSRNTGELFF

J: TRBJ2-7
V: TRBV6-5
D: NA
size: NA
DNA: TGTGCCATCAGTGTCGACCCGGGCCCCGAGCAGTACTTC
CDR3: CAISVDPGPEQYF

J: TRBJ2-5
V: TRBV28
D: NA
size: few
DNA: TGTGCCAGCTCCCAAGCCGGAGAGACCCAGTACTTC
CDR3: CASSQAGETQYF

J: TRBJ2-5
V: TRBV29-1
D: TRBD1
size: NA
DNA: TGCAGCGTACGACTTACAGGGGATCAAGAGAGTCAGTACTTC
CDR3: CSVRLTGDQESQYF

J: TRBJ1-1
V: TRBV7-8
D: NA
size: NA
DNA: TGTGCCAGCAGCTTAGCAGGGAACACTGAAGCTTTCTTT
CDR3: CASSLAGNTEAFF

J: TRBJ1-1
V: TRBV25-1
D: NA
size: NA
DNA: TGTGCCAGCAGTCAAGGGGGATGGAACACTGAAGCTTTCTTT
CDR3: CASSQGGWNTEAFF

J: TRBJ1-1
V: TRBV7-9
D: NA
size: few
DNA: TGTGCCAGCAGCCGGGTGGATTTAACTGAAGCTTTCTTT
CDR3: CASSRVDLTEAFF

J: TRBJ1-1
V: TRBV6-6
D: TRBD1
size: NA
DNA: TGTGCCACTCACTTGACAGGGGTGAACACTGAAGCTTTCTTT
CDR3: CATHLTGVNTEAFF

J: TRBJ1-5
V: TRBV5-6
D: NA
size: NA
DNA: TGTGCCAGCAGCGTGACAGAGCCCCAGCATTTT
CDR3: CASSVTEPQHF

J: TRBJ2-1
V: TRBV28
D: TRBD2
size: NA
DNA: TGTGCCAGCGGGGCGGGGGGAGATTACAATGAGCAGTTCTTC
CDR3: CASGAGGDYNEQFF

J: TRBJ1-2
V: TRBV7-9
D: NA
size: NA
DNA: TGTGCCAGCAGCTTAGGACTAAAGGGCTATGGCTACACCTTC
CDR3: CASSLGLKGYGYTF

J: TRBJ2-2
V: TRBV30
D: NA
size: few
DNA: TGTGCCTGGAGTCCCACACAGGGCCTGCTGTTTTTT
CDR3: CAWSPTQGLLFF

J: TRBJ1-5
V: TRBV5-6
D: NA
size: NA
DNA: TGTGCCAGCAGCTTGAAGAGGGGACGGCAGCCCCAGCATTTT
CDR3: CASSLKRGRQPQHF

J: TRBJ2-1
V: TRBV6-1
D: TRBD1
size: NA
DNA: TGTGCCAGCCACTACGGACAGGGACTCTACAATGAGCAGTTCTTC
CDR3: CASHYGQGLYNEQFF

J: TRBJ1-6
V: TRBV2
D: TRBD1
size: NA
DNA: TGTGCCAGCAGGGGGACAGTCTATAATTCACCCCTCCACTTT
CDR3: CASRGTVYNSPLHF

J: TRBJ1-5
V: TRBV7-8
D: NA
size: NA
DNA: TGTGCCAGCAGCCGGGGGCTCAATCAGCCCCAGCATTTT
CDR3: CASSRGLNQPQHF

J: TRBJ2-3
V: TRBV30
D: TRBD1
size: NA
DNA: TGTGCCTGGCAGGCTATAGGGACAGGGACAGATACGCAGTATTTT
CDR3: CAWQAIGTGTDTQYF

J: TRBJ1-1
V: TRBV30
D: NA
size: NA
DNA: TGTGCCTGGAGTGGGGCGTTGAACACTGAAGCTTTCTTT
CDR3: CAWSGALNTEAFF

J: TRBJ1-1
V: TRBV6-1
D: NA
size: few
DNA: TGTGCCACTAAGGAGGACAGTTTGAACACTGAAGCTTTCTTT
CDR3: CATKEDSLNTEAFF

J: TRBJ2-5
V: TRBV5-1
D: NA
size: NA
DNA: TGCGCCAGCAGCTCCCAGTGGGGAACCCAAGAGACCCAGTACTTC
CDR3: CASSSQWGTQETQYF

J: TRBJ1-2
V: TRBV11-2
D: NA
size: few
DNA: TGTGCCAGCAGCTTACCCCAGGGGAGCGGGAATGGCTACACCTTC
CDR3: CASSLPQGSGNGYTF

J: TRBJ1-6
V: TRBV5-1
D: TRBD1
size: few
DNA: TGCGCCAGCAGCTTGCAGGACAGGGATAATTCACCCCTCCACTTT
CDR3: CASSLQDRDNSPLHF

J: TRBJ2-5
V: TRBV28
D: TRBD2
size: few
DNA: TGTGCCAGCAGTTTGCCCGGGGGGGCCGGTGAGACCCAGTACTTC
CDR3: CASSLPGGAGETQYF

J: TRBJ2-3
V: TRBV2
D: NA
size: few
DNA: TGTGCCAGCAGTGACCTAGATACGCAGTATTTT
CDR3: CASSDLDTQYF

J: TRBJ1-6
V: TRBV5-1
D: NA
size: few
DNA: TGCGCCAGCAGCTTAAGCGTTGATTCACCCCTCCACTTT
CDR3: CASSLSVDSPLHF

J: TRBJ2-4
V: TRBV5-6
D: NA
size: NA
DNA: TGTGCCAGCAGCCCGCGAGGGGGATACGCCAAAAACATTCAGTACTTC
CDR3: CASSPRGGYAKNIQYF

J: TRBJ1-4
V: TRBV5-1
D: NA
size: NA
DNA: TGCGCCAGCAGCGACAGTAATGAAAAACTGTTTTTT
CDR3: CASSDSNEKLFF

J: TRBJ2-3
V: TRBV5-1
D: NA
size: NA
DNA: TGCGCCAGCAGCGGGGGGACTAGCACAGATACGCAGTATTTT
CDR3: CASSGGTSTDTQYF

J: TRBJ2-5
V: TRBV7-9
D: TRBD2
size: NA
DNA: TGTGCCAGCAGCTTACTAGCGGGGGAGACCCAGTACTTC
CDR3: CASSLLAGETQYF

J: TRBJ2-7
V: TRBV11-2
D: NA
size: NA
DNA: TGTGCCAGCTTTGACGGTGCCAGAGGGAGTTACGAGCAGTACTTC
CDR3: CASFDGARGSYEQYF

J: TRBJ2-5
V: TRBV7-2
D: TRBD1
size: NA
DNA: TGTGCCAGCAGCTTCGACGACAGGGCCCCGACCCAGTACTTC
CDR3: CASSFDDRAPTQYF

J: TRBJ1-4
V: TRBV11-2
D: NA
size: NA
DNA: TGTGCCAGCAGCTTTCAGGGTGAAAAACTGTTTTTT
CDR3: CASSFQGEKLFF

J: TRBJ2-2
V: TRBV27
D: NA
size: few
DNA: TGTGCCAGCACAAACAGGAACGGGGAGCTGTTTTTT
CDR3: CASTNRNGELFF

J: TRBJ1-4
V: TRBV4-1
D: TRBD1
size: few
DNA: TGCGCCAGCAGCTCCCTCAGGACAGGCGGAGAAAAACTGTTTTTT
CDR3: CASSSLRTGGEKLFF

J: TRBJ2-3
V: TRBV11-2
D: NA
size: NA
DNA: TGTGCCAGCAGCTTCAGCACAGATACGCAGTATTTT
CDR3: CASSFSTDTQYF

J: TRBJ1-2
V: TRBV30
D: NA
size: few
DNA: TGTGCCTGGAGGTTACTGCCGGGTGCTGGCTACACCTTC
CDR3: CAWRLLPGAGYTF

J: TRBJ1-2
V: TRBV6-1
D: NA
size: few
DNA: TGTGCCAGCAGTGCCGCCGGGGTTGGCTACACCTTC
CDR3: CASSAAGVGYTF

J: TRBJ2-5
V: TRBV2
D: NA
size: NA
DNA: TGTGCCAGCGAAAGCTATGGGTCCCAGGAGACCCAGTACTTC
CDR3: CASESYGSQETQYF

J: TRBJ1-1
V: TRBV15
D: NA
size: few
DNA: TGTGCCACCAGCAGAGATCAGGGCTCCCTGTTTGCTTTCTTT
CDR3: CATSRDQGSLFAFF

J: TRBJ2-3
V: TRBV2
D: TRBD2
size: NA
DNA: TGTGCCAGCAGTCCCGGGACTAGCTATACGCAGTATTTT
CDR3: CASSPGTSYTQYF

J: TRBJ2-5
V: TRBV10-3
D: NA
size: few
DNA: TGTGCCATCAGTGAGCCAGCTCTGACAGGGACTTTTCAAGAGACCCAGTACTTC
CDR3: CAISEPALTGTFQETQYF

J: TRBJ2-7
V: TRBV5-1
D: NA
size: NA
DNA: TGCGCCAGCAGCGCAAGCCTAGCTTGGGGCGAGCAGTACTTC
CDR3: CASSASLAWGEQYF

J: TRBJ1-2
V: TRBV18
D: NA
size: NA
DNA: TGTGCCAGCTCACCCAGGACAGCTGGGTCCTATGGCTACACCTTC
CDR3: CASSPRTAGSYGYTF

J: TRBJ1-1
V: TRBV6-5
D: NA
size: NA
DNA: TGTGCCAGCAAAGACCGATTGAACACTGAAGCTTTCTTT
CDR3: CASKDRLNTEAFF

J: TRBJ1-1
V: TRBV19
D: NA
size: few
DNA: TGTGCCAGTAGTACCCCTCAGGGGAACACTGAAGCTTTCTTT
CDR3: CASSTPQGNTEAFF

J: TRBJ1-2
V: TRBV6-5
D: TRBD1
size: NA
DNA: TGTGCCAGCCGAGGACAGGACTATGGCTACACCTTC
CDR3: CASRGQDYGYTF

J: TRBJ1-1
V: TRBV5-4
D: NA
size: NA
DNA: TGTGCCAGCAGCCCTGCGGGGGGTAGGAACACTGAAGCTTTCTTT
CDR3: CASSPAGGRNTEAFF

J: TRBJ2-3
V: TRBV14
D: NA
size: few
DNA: TGTGCCAGCAGCCAAGACAGCGCGTCCGCAGATACGCAGTATTTT
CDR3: CASSQDSASADTQYF